This T cell receptor beta chain came from a study of blood T cell repertoires in COVID-19. Across the study: The study drew acute and convalescent COVID-19 samples from the United States, Italy and Spain. T cells, B-cell-depleted T cells, or PBMCs supplied cDNA or gDNA.

This CDR3 region has 13 residues. In the original processing: The authors estimated nucleated cell counts from reference gene primer amplification. Using immunoSEQ multiplex PCR, the repertoire was profiled, and TCRdb retains in-frame clones only, with some absent. V, J and clone size reflect that table, while D and trimming were determined from the DNA. The sample shows 100,000 to 150,000 clones, around four fifths of them seen only once. Sequencing was carried out using peripheral blood. The clonotype comes from a man aged 60 to 75 with acute or convalescent COVID-19. The chain has TRBV21-1 and TRBJ2-7; the table names TRBD2, a call not compared with the DNA. TRBV21-1 is deemed a pseudogene. The CDR3 bases are TGTGCCAGCAGCAAAGGACGGAGGTGCGAGCAGTACTTC. Amino acids: CASSKGRRCEQYF.